This T cell receptor (beta chain) emerged from a study of cytomegalovirus exposure and HLA in healthy donors. Findings of the study overall: The study dropped some indistinguishable V segments, TRBV6-2 and TRBV6-3 among them. For presence/absence analyses, sequencing depth was assumed to be roughly uniform across donors. Reportedly, fewer N-insertions than the approximately 700-donor mean appeared in an Asian-associated ancestry cluster in a later analysis. One cluster of highly shared sequence variants probably arose as a sequencing artifact.

The table lists this clone with a few counts. Its specificity is not known. The PCR had 60 Vbeta and 13 Jbeta primers. Clones were sequenced by immunoSEQ multiplex PCR, and TCRdb holds only the in-frame ones, with some missing. The table lists roughly 140,000 clones, around a tenth of them singletons, with less than 2% in the top ten. CDR1 MRHNA and CDR2 SNTAGT come from the germline V gene. The CDR3 runs 15 residues. The V end was cut by 4 bases, the J end by 4 bases, with 16 bases between. This TCR was sampled from a male donor in good health and CMV-seronegative. The sequencing input was PBMCs. This chain links TRBV6-4 with TRBJ2-5; the D gene is possibly TRBD2 (6 bases). The CDR3 here is CASSAVGGIGETQYF. CDR3 DNA sequence: TGTGCCAGCAGTGCCGTAGGAGGGATAGGAGAGACCCAGTACTTC.